These 21 T cell receptor beta chains originate from one sample sequenced in a study of vaccination and CD4 T cells after COVID-19. Oncomine TCR Beta short-read sequencing was applied to DNA from cultured CD4+ T cells. TCRdb independently ran MiXCR on the PCR reads; one entry per CDR3 protein. The table lists approximately 10,000 distinct CDR3 sequences, roughly 70% of them singletons. Indicated treatment: approximately nine-day PBMC culture with coronavirus spike peptide pools or control peptides (ViraFEST assay). These receptors' targets are unknown. Specimen: CD4+ T cells from blood, cultured in vitro. Every receptor here comes from a human donor who had recovered from COVID-19.

This sequence joins TRBV6-1 and TRBJ1-2, with 7 positions matching TRBD1. The germline V gene has CDR1 MNHNS and CDR2 SASEGT. V lost 6 bases and J lost 4; bases outside the gene matches: 8. There are 14 residues in the CDR3. CDR3 loop: CASRATDRAYGYTF. CDR3 in DNA: TGTGCCAGCAGGGCCACCGACAGGGCCTATGGCTACACCTTC.

The rearrangement uses TRBV6-5 and TRBJ2-7; tentative D call: TRBD2 (7 bases). This CDR3 comprises 15 residues. V lost 0 bases and J lost 2, with 11 bases in between. CDR1 is MNHEY, CDR2 SVGAGI, per germline. The CDR3 nucleotides are TGTGCCAGCAGTTACTCGGAAGGGGGGGCCTACGAGCAGTACTTC. Translation gives CASSYSEGGAYEQYF.

The chain carries TRBV7-9 and TRBJ1-5; D perhaps matches TRBD1 (5 bases). The CDR3 length is 15 residues. V gave up 5 bases and J gave up 4 bases, with 15 bases separating them. Germline CDR1 is SEHNR and CDR2 is FQNEAQ (reference sequence). CDR3: CASSRANGANQPQHF. The DNA of the CDR3 is TGTGCCAGCAGCCGAGCGAATGGGGCGAATCAGCCCCAGCATTTT.

The genes are TRBV10-3 and TRBJ1-5; TRBD1 aligns across 8 bases. Trimming took 6 bases from V and 6 from J; bases not matched to a gene: 4. The CDR3 is 13 amino acids. Germline V CDR1 and CDR2: ENHRY, SYGVKD. The CDR3 here is CAIRGQAGQPQHF. CDR3 nucleotide sequence: TGTGCCATCAGGGGACAGGCGGGTCAGCCCCAGCATTTT.

The J gene is TRBJ2-3, the V gene TRBV10-2, with TRBD2 as a possible D gene (7 bases). Per germline, CDR1 WSHSY and CDR2 SAAADI. The CDR3 is 16 amino acids. Trimming stripped 0 bases from V and 5 bases from J, with 15 bases between. The CDR3 DNA sequence: TGCGCCAGCAGTGAGTCGGTGGGGGGCGGGGGAGATACGCAGTATTTT. It is translated as CASSESVGGGGDTQYF.

The chain employs TRBV28 and TRBJ2-7, with D perhaps matching TRBD1 (6 bases). The CDR3 contains 17 residues. V lost 3 bases to trimming and J lost 4 bases, with 22 bases between them. Per germline, CDR1 MDHEN and CDR2 SYDVKM. This CDR3 is CASSFLRARGGLYEQYF. The CDR3 bases are TGTGCCAGCAGTTTTTTGCGTGCACGTGGGGGCCTTTACGAGCAGTACTTC.

The CDR3 is CASSLWAGKFPYEQYF. The CDR3 bases are TGTGCCAGCAGTTTATGGGCAGGGAAATTTCCCTACGAGCAGTACTTC. The chain combines TRBV28 with TRBJ2-7; D is possibly TRBD1 (5 bases). The germline V gene has CDR1 MDHEN and CDR2 SYDVKM. V lost 0 bases and J 2 bases, leaving 14 bases between the germline ends. This CDR3 is 16 amino acids long.

The chain has TRBV7-8 and TRBJ1-2, with D maybe TRBD1 (5 bases). The CDR3 sequence is 10 residues long. Germline assignment: CDR1 SGHVS and CDR2 FQNEAQ. Trimming removed 8 bases at V and 8 bases at J, with 9 bases between. CDR3 DNA sequence: TGTGCCAGCGGGGGAGACGGCTACACCTTC. Its protein is CASGGDGYTF.

The chain joins TRBV20-1 to TRBJ1-1; tentative D call: TRBD1 (5 bases). Germline V gives CDR1 DFQATT, CDR2 SNEGSKA (reference sequence). There are 12 residues in the CDR3. V lost 4 bases and J lost 5, with 11 bases in between. The CDR3 region is CSAMGGGTEAFF. Here the CDR3 DNA reads TGCAGTGCTATGGGGGGTGGTACTGAAGCTTTCTTT.

This chain uses TRBV7-6 with TRBJ1-5; 7 positions match TRBD1. The CDR3 spans 17 residues. V gave up 0 bases and J gave up 0 bases; unmatched junction bases: 5. CDR1 is SGHVS, CDR2 FNYEAQ, per germline. CDR3 DNA sequence: TGTGCCAGCAGCTTAGCGGGACAGTATAATAGCAATCAGCCCCAGCATTTT. Translated, it gives CASSLAGQYNSNQPQHF. The full variable domain, completed using reference TRBV7-6 and TRBJ1-5, is GAGVSQSPRYKVTKRGQDVALRCDPISGHVSLYWYRQALGQGPEFLTYFNYEAQQDKSGLPNDRFSAERPEGSISTLTIQRTEQRDSAMYRCASSLAGQYNSNQPQHFGDGTRLSIL.

The gene calls are TRBV5-1 and TRBJ2-5; D not resolved. CDR1 is SGHRS and CDR2 is YFSETQ in the germline V gene. V was shortened by 4 bases and J by 1 base, with 11 bases between the two germline ends. This CDR3 is 14 amino acids long. In DNA, the CDR3 is TGCGCCAGCAGCACCAACAGTGCCCAAGAGACCCAGTACTTC. Its protein product is CASSTNSAQETQYF.

CDR3 region: CASSYGESTEAFF. The CDR3 DNA is TGTGCCAGCAGTTACGGGGAAAGCACTGAAGCTTTCTTT. The chain uses TRBV6-5 and TRBJ1-1; D not resolved. Trimming removed 2 bases from V and 4 bases from J, with 8 bases in between. The length of the CDR3 is 13 residues. Germline V gene sequence: CDR1 MNHEY, CDR2 SVGAGI.

This clonotype appeared once. The chain has TRBV7-2 and TRBJ2-3; TRBD2 matches at 8 bases. CDR3 length: 18 amino acids. The trim removed 5 bases at V and 2 bases at J, leaving 15 bases unmatched. The V gene's germline CDR1 is SGHTA and CDR2 FQGNSA. This CDR3 is CASSPGWDGTRVTDTQYF. CDR3 DNA: TGTGCCAGCAGCCCCGGGTGGGACGGGACTAGGGTCACAGATACGCAGTATTTT.

The rearrangement uses TRBV2 and TRBJ1-2, with 11 bases matching TRBD1. CDR1 is SNHLY and CDR2 is FYNNEI in the germline V gene. J gave up 4 bases and V 6 bases, and 10 bases lay outside the gene matches. This CDR3 comprises 16 residues. As DNA, the CDR3 is TGTGCCAGCAGGGGGACAGGGGGGACCCTCGGCTATGGCTACACCTTC. As protein: CASRGTGGTLGYGYTF.

The rearrangement uses TRBV24-1 and TRBJ1-5; maybe TRBD1 (6 bases). CDR3 length equals 12 residues. V gave up 6 bases and J gave up 5 bases, with 7 bases separating them. In germline, CDR1 is KGHDR, CDR2 SFDVKD. CDR3 loop: CATSPGDQPQHF. The CDR3 nucleotides are TGTGCCACCAGTCCAGGGGATCAGCCCCAGCATTTT.

This clonotype has just one count. The J gene is TRBJ2-1, the V gene TRBV28, with TRBD2 matching 10 bases. This CDR3 is 14 amino acids long. From germline, CDR1 is MDHEN and CDR2 SYDVKM. V was pared by 5 bases and J by 8 bases, with 6 bases of the junction left unmatched. The CDR3 reads CASSTPSGSDEQFF. The CDR3 coding sequence is TGTGCCAGCAGTACCCCTAGCGGGAGCGATGAGCAGTTCTTC.

The chain carries TRBV30 and TRBJ1-5; perhaps TRBD1 as D (5 bases). The CDR3 has 18 residues. Germline CDR1 reads GTSNPN; CDR2 reads SVGIG (reference sequence). Trimming removed 1 base from V and 3 bases from J, with 22 bases in between. This chain's CDR3 is CAWSGRDRLVRNNQPQHF. The CDR3 bases are TGTGCCTGGAGTGGCCGGGACCGCCTCGTTCGTAACAATCAGCCCCAGCATTTT.

The chain carries TRBV6-1 and TRBJ1-5; unclear D gene. The CDR3 contains 15 residues. The germline V gene encodes CDR1 MNHNS and CDR2 SASEGT. Trimming took 8 bases from V and 5 from J, leaving 19 bases between them. The CDR3: CASFAAARYDQPQHF. In DNA, the CDR3 is TGTGCCAGCTTCGCGGCCGCGAGATACGATCAGCCCCAGCATTTT.

This clonotype has a single count. The chain carries TRBV20-1 and TRBJ1-5; D perhaps matches TRBD1 (5 bases). Between the trimmed V and J ends, which lost 6 bases and 1 base, there was a span of 25 bases. The CDR3 is made up of 18 amino acids. CDR1 and CDR2 (germline): DFQATT, SNEGSKA (reference sequence). The CDR3 DNA reads as TGCAGTGCCCCCGACCCCCGGCGGGGGGGAACGAGCAATCAGCCCCAGCATTTT. It specifies CSAPDPRRGGTSNQPQHF.

V and J are TRBV9 and TRBJ1-1; D is ambiguous. In germline, CDR1 is SGDLS, CDR2 YYNGEE. Trimming stripped 1 base from V and 4 bases from J, with 11 bases between. This CDR3 region has 14 residues. The CDR3 loop reads CASSVTVPPTEAFF. Here the CDR3 DNA reads TGTGCCAGCAGCGTAACGGTACCGCCCACTGAAGCTTTCTTT.

The chain carries TRBV27 and TRBJ1-1; D not certain. Germline CDR1 is MNHEY and CDR2 is SMNVEV (reference sequence). The V gene lost 3 bases and the J gene lost 7 bases, with 27 bases spanning the gap. This CDR3 has 18 residues. The CDR3 bases are TGTGCCAGCAGTTTCCGTCTCTCCGGGGTAGGAAAAGTGTATGAAGCTTTCTTT. It specifies CASSFRLSGVGKVYEAFF.